The sequence of this TCR beta chain was determined in a study of cytomegalovirus exposure and HLA in healthy donors. Findings and limits, study-wide: Later analysis indicated greater clonal expansion among HLA-associated TCR beta chains than among equally common other chains. In a later analysis, DRB1 alleles had the most associated TCRs; HLA-C alleles the fewest. Later work found most CMV-associated TCR beta chains apparently HLA-restricted. TCR sequences were mostly rare, though some public TCRs occurred in many donors.

The PCR used 60 Vbeta and 13 Jbeta primers. This table comes from immunoSEQ multiplex PCR, and its TCRdb copy is limited to in-frame clones, with some not included. The sample lists about 98,000 clones; around 80% were seen once. Note on this clone: Antigen specificity is unknown.

Germline V gene data show CDR1 as SNHLY and CDR2 as FYNNEI. After removal of 7 bases from V and 4 bases from J, the junction contained 6 bases not matched to a gene. This CDR3 comprises 14 residues. Sequencing input: PBMCs. The clonotype originates from a man between 18 and 29 years old in good health and CMV-seropositive. This sequence joins TRBV2 and TRBJ1-5; TRBD1 matches at 8 bases. CDR3 bases: TGTGCCAGCATGAGACAGGGGACTAATCAGCCCCAGCATTTT. Its translation is CASMRQGTNQPQHF. Combining the CDR3 with reference TRBV2 and TRBJ1-5 gives the whole variable domain EPEVTQTPSHQVTQMGQEVILRCVPISNHLYFYWYRQILGQKVEFLVSFYNNEISEKSEIFDDQFSVERPDGSNFTLKIRSTKLEDSAMYFCASMRQGTNQPQHFGDGTRLSIL.